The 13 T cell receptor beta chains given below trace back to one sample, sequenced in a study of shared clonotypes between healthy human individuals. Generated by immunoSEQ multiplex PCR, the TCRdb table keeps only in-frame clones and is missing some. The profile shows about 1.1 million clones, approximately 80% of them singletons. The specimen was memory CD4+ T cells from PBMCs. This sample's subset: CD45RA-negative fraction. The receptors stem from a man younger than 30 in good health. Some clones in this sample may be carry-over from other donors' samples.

The CDR3 spells CASSPGPLEYTEAFF. CDR3 DNA: TGTGCCAGCTCACCCGGACCCCTGGAATACACTGAAGCTTTCTTT. This chain uses TRBV18 with TRBJ1-1; D remains ambiguous. Germline V gene data show CDR1 as KGHSH and CDR2 as LQKENI. Trimming left V 3 bases short and J 3 bases short, with 14 bases between. This CDR3 has 15 amino acids.

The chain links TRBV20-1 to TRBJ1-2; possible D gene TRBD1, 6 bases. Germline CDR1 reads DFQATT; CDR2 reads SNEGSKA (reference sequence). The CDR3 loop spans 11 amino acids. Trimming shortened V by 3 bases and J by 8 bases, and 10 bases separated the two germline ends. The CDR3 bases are TGCAGTGCTAGTGAGGGGACAGGCTACACCTTC. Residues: CSASEGTGYTF.

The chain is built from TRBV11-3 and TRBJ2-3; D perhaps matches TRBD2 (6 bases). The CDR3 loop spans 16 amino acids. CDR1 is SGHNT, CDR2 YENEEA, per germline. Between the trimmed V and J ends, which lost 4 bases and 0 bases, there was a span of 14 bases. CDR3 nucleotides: TGTGCCAGCAGCTACAGCTGGGGGGTTAGCACAGATACGCAGTATTTT. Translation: CASSYSWGVSTDTQYF.

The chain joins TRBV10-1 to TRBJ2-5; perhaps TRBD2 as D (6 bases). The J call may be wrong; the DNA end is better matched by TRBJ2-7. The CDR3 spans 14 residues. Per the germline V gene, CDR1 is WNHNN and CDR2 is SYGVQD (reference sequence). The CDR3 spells CASSTVRRVYEQYF. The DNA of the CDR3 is TGCGCCAGCAGTACTGTTCGGAGGGTATACGAGCAGTACTTC.

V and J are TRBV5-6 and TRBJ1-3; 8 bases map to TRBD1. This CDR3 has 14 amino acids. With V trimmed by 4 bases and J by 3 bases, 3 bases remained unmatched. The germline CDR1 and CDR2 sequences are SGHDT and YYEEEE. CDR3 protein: CASSRGQGGNTIYF. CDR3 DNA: TGTGCCAGCAGCCGAGGACAGGGTGGAAACACCATATATTTT.

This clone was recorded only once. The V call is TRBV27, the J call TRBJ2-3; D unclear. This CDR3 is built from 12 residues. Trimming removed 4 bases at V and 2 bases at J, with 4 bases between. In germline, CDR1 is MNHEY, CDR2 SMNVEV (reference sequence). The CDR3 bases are TGTGCCAGCAGTTCCCCCACAGATACGCAGTATTTT. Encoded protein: CASSSPTDTQYF.

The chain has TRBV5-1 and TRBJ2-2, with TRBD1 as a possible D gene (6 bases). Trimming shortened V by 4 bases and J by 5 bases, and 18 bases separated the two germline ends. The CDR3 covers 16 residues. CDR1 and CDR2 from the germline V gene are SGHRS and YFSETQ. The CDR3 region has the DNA TGCGCCAGCAGCCCCCAGCCAGGGGAAGGGACCGGGGAGCTGTTTTTT. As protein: CASSPQPGEGTGELFF.

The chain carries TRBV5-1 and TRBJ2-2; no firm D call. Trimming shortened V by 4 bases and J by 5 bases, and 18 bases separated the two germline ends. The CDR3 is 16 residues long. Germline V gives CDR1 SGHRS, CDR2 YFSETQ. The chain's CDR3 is CASSLETYLVTGELFF. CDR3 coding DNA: TGCGCCAGCAGCCTCGAGACCTATCTCGTTACCGGGGAGCTGTTTTTT.

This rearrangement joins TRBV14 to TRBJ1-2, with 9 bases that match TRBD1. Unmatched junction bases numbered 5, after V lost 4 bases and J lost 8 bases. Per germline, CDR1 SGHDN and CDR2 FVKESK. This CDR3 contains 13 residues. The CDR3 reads CASSPGQGGGYTF. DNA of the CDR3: TGTGCCAGCAGCCCGGGACAGGGTGGAGGCTACACCTTC.

The CDR3 loop reads CASSTRTVQVYGYTF. CDR3 coding DNA: TGTGCCAGCAGCACAAGGACCGTACAAGTCTATGGCTACACCTTC. V and J are TRBV2 and TRBJ1-2; D uncertain. Looked up from germline, CDR1 is SNHLY and CDR2 is FYNNEI. The CDR3 has 15 amino acids. V gave up 6 bases and J gave up 4 bases, with 18 bases separating them.

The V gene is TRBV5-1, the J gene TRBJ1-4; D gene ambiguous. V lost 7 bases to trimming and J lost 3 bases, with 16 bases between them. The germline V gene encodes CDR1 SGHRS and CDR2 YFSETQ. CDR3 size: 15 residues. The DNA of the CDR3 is TGCGCCAGCTCCAACTCGGGGATGGCTAATGAAAAACTGTTTTTT. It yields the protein CASSNSGMANEKLFF.

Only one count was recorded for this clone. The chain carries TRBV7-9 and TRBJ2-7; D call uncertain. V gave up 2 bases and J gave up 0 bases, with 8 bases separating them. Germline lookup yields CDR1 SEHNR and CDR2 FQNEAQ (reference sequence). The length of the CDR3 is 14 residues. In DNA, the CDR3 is TGTGCCAGCAGCTTATTCGGATTCTCCTACGAGCAGTACTTC. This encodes CASSLFGFSYEQYF.

The CDR3 region is CASSGPGLAYEQYF. CDR3 coding DNA: TGTGCCAGCAGCGGACCGGGACTAGCTTACGAGCAGTACTTC. The rearrangement uses TRBV7-2 and TRBJ2-7; 9 nucleotides line up with TRBD2. The V gene end was trimmed by 5 bases and the J gene end by 4 bases; junction bases not matched to a gene: 6. This CDR3 contains 14 residues. Germline CDR1 SGHTA, CDR2 FQGNSA.